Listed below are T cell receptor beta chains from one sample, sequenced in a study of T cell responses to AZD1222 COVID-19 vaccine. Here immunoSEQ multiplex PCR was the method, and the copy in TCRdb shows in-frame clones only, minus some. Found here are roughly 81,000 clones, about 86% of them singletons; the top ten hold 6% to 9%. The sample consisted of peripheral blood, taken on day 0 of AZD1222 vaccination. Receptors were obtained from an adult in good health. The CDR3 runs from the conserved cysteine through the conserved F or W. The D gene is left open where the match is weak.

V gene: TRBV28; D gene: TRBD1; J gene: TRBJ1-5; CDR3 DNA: TGTGCCAGCAGTTTTTCGACCCCGGACAGGGCGTTTTTGGGCAATCAGCCCCAGCATTTT; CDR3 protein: CASSFSTPDRAFLGNQPQHF
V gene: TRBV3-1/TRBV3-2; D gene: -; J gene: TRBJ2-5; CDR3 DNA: TGTGCCAGCAGCCAAGGGCGGGAGACCCAGTACTTC; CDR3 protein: CASSQGRETQYF
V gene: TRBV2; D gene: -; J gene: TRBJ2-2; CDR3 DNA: TGTGCCAGCCAGGGACTGCTGAACACCGGGGAGCTGTTTTTT; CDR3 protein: CASQGLLNTGELFF
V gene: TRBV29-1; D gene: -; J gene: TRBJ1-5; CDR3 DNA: TGCAGCGTTAGGGGGGGTGGGTATAGCAATCAGCCCCAGCATTTT; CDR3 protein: CSVRGGGYSNQPQHF
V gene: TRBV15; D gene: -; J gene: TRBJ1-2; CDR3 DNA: TGTGCCACCAGCAGAGATCAGCCAGTCACTAACTATGGCTACACCTTC; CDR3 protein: CATSRDQPVTNYGYTF
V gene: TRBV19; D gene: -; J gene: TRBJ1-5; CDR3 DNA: TGTGCCAGTAGTATCACCCGGGGACTTGATGGCAATCAGCCCCAGCATTTT; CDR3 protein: CASSITRGLDGNQPQHF
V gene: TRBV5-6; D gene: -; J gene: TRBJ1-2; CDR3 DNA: TGTGCCAGCAGCCCGGGGGGGGCGAACTATGGCTACACCTTC; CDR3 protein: CASSPGGANYGYTF
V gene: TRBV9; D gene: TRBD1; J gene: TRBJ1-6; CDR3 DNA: TGTGCCAGCAGCGGGACAGGGGCTGCTGATAATTCACCCCTCCACTTT; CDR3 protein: CASSGTGAADNSPLHF
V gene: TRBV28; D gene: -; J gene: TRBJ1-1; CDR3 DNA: TGTGCCAGCAGTCTGCCCCCTGAGGGGAACACTGAAGCTTTCTTT; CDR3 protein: CASSLPPEGNTEAFF
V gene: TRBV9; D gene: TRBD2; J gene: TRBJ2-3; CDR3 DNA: TGTGCCAGCAGCGTAAACCTAGCGGGGTTCACAGATACGCAGTATTTT; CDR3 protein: CASSVNLAGFTDTQYF
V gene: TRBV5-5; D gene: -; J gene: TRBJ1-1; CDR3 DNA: TGTGCCAGCAGCTTGGTACACACGAATGAAGCTTTCTTT; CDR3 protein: CASSLVHTNEAFF
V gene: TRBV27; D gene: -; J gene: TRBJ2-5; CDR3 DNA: TGTGCCAGCAGTTTATCTTGGGGACGGTACGTGACCCAGTACTTC; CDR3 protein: CASSLSWGRYVTQYF